This T cell receptor (beta chain) was retrieved from a study of regulatory T cells in long-lasting Graves disease. Study results and caveats: Persistent disease samples used TRBV28, TRBJ1-2 and TRBJ2-5 preferentially.

This clonotype has only a few counts. Its antigen is undetermined. Arm-PCR of CDR3 regions with iRepertoire HTBI primers generated TCR beta libraries. In the authors' workflow: Throughout the samples, researchers identified around 65 TRBV and more than twelve TRBJ segments. TCRdb passed the multiplex PCR reads through MiXCR, listing each CDR3 protein once. Here the V and J calls rest on TCRdb's processing, not on the authors' analysis. Of 300,000 to 400,000 distinct CDR3 sequences listed, 16% are singletons. In germline, CDR1 is DFQATT, CDR2 SNEGSKA (reference sequence). The CDR3 has 13 residues. V was pared by 4 bases and J by 9 bases, with 8 bases of the junction left unmatched. Time point in this sample: newly diagnosed GD, antithyroid drugs for less than 3 months. Making the TCR library involved RNA that had been extracted from PBMCs. This sample also appeared in a second study, on T cells in Graves' hyperthyroidism and ophthalmopathy.

The chain has TRBV20-1 and TRBJ1-2, with TRBD1 matching over 10 bases. The source material was peripheral blood mononuclear cells (PBMCs), sampled at new diagnosis, from a patient treated with antithyroid drugs. The clonotype comes from a man aged 40-49 years with Graves disease. The CDR3 protein is CSATGTGAASYTF. The CDR3 DNA reads TGCAGTGCTACCGGGACAGGGGCCGCTAGCTACACCTTC.